One sample yielded the 4 T cell receptor beta chains listed below, sequenced in a study of sequential checkpoint blockade in melanoma. Repertoires were generated with immunoSEQ multiplex PCR, while TCRdb's copy carries only in-frame clones and drops some. This table has about 29,000 clones, about three quarters appearing once. Indicated treatment: randomized to nivolumab then ipilimumab (arm A) or the reverse (arm B). This specimen was CD8+ T cells sorted from blood (inferred from file names), taken from a patient given nivolumab and ipilimumab in sequence. The receptor set was obtained from a human donor with melanoma.

Regarding this clone: A read error may account for a junction end that differs from germline. The identical CDR3 is also encoded by other nucleotide sequences in the sample. The chain is built from TRBV9 and TRBJ1-2, with no clear D. CDR3 length: 13 amino acids. Germline V lookup: CDR1 SGDLS, CDR2 YYNGEE. The DNA of the CDR3 is TGCGCCAGCAGCCGGTCGGGAGTGGACGGCTACACCTTC. Translation: CASSRSGVDGYTF.

The chain carries TRBV28 and TRBJ1-1, with a weak D call TRBD1 (5 bases). Trimming stripped 2 bases from V and 0 bases from J, with 7 bases between. Germline V CDR1 and CDR2: MDHEN, SYDVKM. This CDR3 has 14 amino acids. CDR3 DNA: TGTGCCAGCAGTTTACAGGGAATGAACACTGAAGCTTTCTTT. Protein: CASSLQGMNTEAFF.

This chain uses TRBV27 with TRBJ1-2, with D unresolved. There are 13 residues in the CDR3. The V and J ends lost 4 bases and 1 base respectively, with 7 bases between them. CDR1 is MNHEY, CDR2 SMNVEV, per germline (reference sequence). CDR3 loop: CASSYGSNYGYTF. As DNA, the CDR3 is TGTGCCAGCAGTTACGGGAGTAACTATGGCTACACCTTC.

J is TRBJ2-7 and V is TRBV27, with 9 bases identical to TRBD2. CDR3 length: 14 residues. Germline V gene lookup returns CDR1 MNHEY and CDR2 SMNVEV (reference sequence). V dropped 7 bases and J dropped 1; count of bases not matched to a gene: 5. The CDR3 DNA follows: TGTGCCAGCAAAATGCTAGCGGGGTCCTACGAGCAGTACTTC. Its protein is CASKMLAGSYEQYF.